This T cell receptor (beta chain) was recorded in a study of control samples from healthy donors and cancer patients. V was trimmed by 2 bases and J by 2 bases, leaving 15 bases between them. CDR3 length: 16 residues. CDR1 MNHEY and CDR2 SVGEGT come from the germline V gene. Libraries were prepared by immunoSEQ multiplex PCR; TCRdb keeps only in-frame clonotypes and omits some of them. This table has tens of thousands of clones, roughly 91% appearing once. This clonotype was obtained from a man younger than 40 in good health. The sample comprised blood. The chain recombines TRBV6-2 or TRBV6-3 with TRBJ1-1; tentatively, D is TRBD1 (5 bases). For the CDR3, the DNA is TGTGCCAGCAGTTACCGGGGGGAGGCCCTAAACACTGAAGCTTTCTTT. Translating it yields CASSYRGEALNTEAFF.